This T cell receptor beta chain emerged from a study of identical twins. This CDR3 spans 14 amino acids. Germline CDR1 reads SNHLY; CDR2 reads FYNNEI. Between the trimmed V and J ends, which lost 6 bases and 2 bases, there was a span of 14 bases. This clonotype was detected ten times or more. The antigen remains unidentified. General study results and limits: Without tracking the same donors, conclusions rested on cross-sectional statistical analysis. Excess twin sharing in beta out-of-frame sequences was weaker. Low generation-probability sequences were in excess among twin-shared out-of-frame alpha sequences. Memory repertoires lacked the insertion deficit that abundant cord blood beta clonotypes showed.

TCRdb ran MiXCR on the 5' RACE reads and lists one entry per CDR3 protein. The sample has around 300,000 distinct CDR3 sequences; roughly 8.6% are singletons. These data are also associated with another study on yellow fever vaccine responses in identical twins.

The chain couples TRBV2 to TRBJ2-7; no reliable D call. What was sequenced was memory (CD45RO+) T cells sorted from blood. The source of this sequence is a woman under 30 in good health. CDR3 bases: TGTGCCAGCAGGGTTCGGATCGGCCCCTACGAGCAGTACTTC. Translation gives CASRVRIGPYEQYF.